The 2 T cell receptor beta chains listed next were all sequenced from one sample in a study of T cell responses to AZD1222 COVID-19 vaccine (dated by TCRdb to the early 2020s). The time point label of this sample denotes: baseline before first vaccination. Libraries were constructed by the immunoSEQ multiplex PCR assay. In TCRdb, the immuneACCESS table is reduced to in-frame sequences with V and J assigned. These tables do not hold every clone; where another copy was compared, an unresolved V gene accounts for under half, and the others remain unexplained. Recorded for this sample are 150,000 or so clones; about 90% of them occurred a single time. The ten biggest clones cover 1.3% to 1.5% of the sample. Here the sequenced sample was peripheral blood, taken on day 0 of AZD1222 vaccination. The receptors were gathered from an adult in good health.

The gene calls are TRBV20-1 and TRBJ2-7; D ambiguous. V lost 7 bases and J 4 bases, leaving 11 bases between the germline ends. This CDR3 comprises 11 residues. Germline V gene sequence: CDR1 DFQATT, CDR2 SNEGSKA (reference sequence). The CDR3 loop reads CSVVRKYEQYF. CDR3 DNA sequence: TGCAGTGTAGTCAGGAAATACGAGCAGTACTTC.

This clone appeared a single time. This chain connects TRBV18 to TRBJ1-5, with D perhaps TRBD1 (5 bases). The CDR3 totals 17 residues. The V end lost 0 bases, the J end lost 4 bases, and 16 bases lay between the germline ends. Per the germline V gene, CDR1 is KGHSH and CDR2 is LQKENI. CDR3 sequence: CASSPPLAREENQPQHF. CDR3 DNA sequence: TGTGCCAGCTCACCACCACTGGCCAGGGAGGAAAATCAGCCCCAGCATTTT.